What follows is one T cell receptor beta chain and its context. These data are taken from a study of STAT5B mutations in CD4+ large granular lymphocyte leukemia. From germline, CDR1 is SGHDT and CDR2 YYEEEE. This CDR3 contains 14 residues. The ends were cut back, 4 bases at V and 1 base at J, with 11 bases in the middle. Some clones are missing from TCRdb's copy, which holds only in-frame ones; the method was immunoSEQ multiplex PCR. Here the sample spans over 30,000 clones, around nine tenths being singletons. The TCR originated in a human donor in good health. The rearrangement joins TRBV5-6 to TRBJ2-5, with D uncertain. The source material was CD4+ T cells from blood buffy coats. This chain's CDR3 is CASSGSWVQETQYF. The CDR3 region has the DNA TGTGCCAGCAGCGGATCATGGGTCCAAGAGACCCAGTACTTC. Combining the CDR3 with reference TRBV5-6 and TRBJ2-5 gives the whole variable domain DAGVTQSPTHLIKTRGQQVTLRCSPKSGHDTVSWYQQALGQGPQFIFQYYEEEERQRGNFPDRFSGHQFPNYSSELNVNALLLGDSALYLCASSGSWVQETQYFGPGTRLLVL.